The 7 T cell receptor beta chains below come from one sample, sequenced in a study of control samples from healthy donors and cancer patients. TCRdb's table, derived via immunoSEQ multiplex PCR, lists solely in-frame clones and lacks some. The sample consists of about 80,000 clones, approximately 80% of them appearing once. The specimen was PBMCs. These receptors came from a man in his sixties with head and neck cancer.

The chain has TRBV11-1 and TRBJ2-1, with TRBD1 matching over 7 bases. The germline CDR1 and CDR2 sequences are SGHAT and FQDESV (reference sequence). This CDR3 contains 14 residues. The trim removed 4 bases at V and 9 bases at J, leaving 9 bases unmatched. The CDR3 DNA reads as TGTGCCAGCAGCTCCCGGGACAGTTTAAGTGAGCAGTTCTTC. Translation gives CASSSRDSLSEQFF. The whole variable domain, filled in from reference TRBV11-1 and TRBJ2-1, reads EAEVAQSPRYKITEKSQAVAFWCDPISGHATLYWYRQILGQGPELLVQFQDESVVDDSQLPKDRFSAERLKGVDSTLKIQPAELGDSAMYLCASSSRDSLSEQFFGPGTRLTVL.

This chain connects TRBV10-3 to TRBJ2-7; 9 bases align to TRBD1. V gave up 6 bases and J gave up 4 bases; unmatched junction bases: 4. There are 13 residues in the CDR3. Germline lookup yields CDR1 ENHRY and CDR2 SYGVKD. The CDR3 DNA reads TGTGCCATCAGCCCGGGACAGGGATACGAGCAGTACTTC. It encodes CAISPGQGYEQYF.

V and J are TRBV6-4 and TRBJ2-2; no clear D gene. Per the germline V gene, CDR1 is MRHNA and CDR2 is SNTAGT. This CDR3 contains 14 residues. Trimming left V 7 bases short and J 6 bases short, with 15 bases between. CDR3 bases: TGTGCCAGCACCCCCCGGGCCCCACCCGGGGAGCTGTTTTTT. It specifies CASTPRAPPGELFF.

The rearrangement uses TRBV6-5 and TRBJ2-7; TRBD2 aligns across 10 bases. This CDR3 comprises 14 residues. Unmatched junction bases numbered 4, after V lost 2 bases and J lost 6 bases. Germline assignment: CDR1 MNHEY and CDR2 SVGAGI. CDR3 coding DNA: TGTGCCAGCAGTTACCGGACTAGCGGATTCGAGCAGTACTTC. Translating it yields CASSYRTSGFEQYF.

On this clone: This CDR3 fails to terminate in the conserved phenylalanine or tryptophan, so it likely reflects a read error. The DNA is omitted, as the CDR3 cannot be located on it reliably, and the CDR3 follows TCRdb's listing. The chain couples TRBV28 to TRBJ1-1; TRBD1, the D gene given by the table, was not confirmed from the DNA. Germline V lookup: CDR1 MDHEN, CDR2 SYDVKM. The CDR3 extends over 13 residues, inclusive of both ends. CDR3 protein: CASSADHRGHTLL.

The chain couples TRBV12-3 or TRBV12-4 to TRBJ2-2; D perhaps matches TRBD1 (6 bases). Trimming stripped 5 bases from V and 3 bases from J, with 7 bases between. This CDR3 has 13 amino acids. Written as DNA, the CDR3 is TGTGCCAGCAGTGGACAGTACACCGGGGAGCTGTTTTTT. Protein product: CASSGQYTGELFF.

Points on this clone: The junction does not match germline at one end; this may be a read error. The V gene is TRBV20-1, the J gene TRBJ2-1; 7 positions match TRBD1. CDR1 DFQATT and CDR2 SNEGSKA come from the germline V gene (reference sequence). The CDR3 sequence is 12 residues long. The CDR3 loop is CSTSRGTVEQFF. CDR3 sequence (DNA): TGCAGTACTAGTCGAGGGACAGTTGAGCAGTTCTTC.